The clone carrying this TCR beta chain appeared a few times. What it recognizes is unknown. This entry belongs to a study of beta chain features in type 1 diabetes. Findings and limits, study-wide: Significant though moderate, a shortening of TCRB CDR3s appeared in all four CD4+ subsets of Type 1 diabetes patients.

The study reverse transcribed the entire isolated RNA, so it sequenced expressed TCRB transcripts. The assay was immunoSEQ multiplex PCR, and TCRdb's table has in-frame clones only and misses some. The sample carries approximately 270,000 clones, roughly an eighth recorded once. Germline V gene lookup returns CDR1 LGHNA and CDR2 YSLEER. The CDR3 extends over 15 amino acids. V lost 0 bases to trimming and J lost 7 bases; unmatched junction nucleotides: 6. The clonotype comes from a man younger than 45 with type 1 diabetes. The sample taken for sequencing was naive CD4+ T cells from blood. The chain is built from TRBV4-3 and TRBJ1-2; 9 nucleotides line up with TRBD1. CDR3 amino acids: CASSQEGTGHSGYTF. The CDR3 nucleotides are TGCGCCAGCAGCCAAGAGGGGACAGGGCACAGTGGCTACACCTTC.